The present entry profiles one T cell receptor (beta chain) with its context. Its antigen is still unknown. The data stem from a study of OX40 agonist ivuxolimab in advanced cancers. Overall study findings and caveats: By week 6 at 0.1 to 3.0 mg/kg, blood CD4+ and CD8+ T cells had expanded clonally. Partial responders treated at 0.1-3.0 mg/kg exhibited clonal expansion among the lowest measured. Expanded clones belonging to CD8+ T cells outnumbered, on average, those of CD4+.

Generated by immunoSEQ multiplex PCR, the TCRdb table keeps only in-frame clones and is missing some. The sample lists 90,000 or so clones, nearly 90% occurring once. Germline V lookup: CDR1 MDHEN, CDR2 SYDVKM. V was clipped by 6 bases and J by 10 bases, with 19 bases between them. The CDR3 runs 13 residues. The clonotype originates from an adult with an advanced solid tumor such as melanoma, head and neck, liver or kidney cancer. The material sequenced was CD4+ or CD8+ T cells sorted from blood, taken in a trial of the OX40 agonist ivuxolimab. The chain links TRBV28 to TRBJ2-7; D ambiguous. This CDR3 reads CASSPGPGTVQYF. As DNA, the CDR3 is TGTGCCAGCAGCCCCGGACCTGGAACAGTACAGTACTTC.